This T cell receptor beta chain was profiled in a study of cytomegalovirus exposure and HLA in healthy donors. Study information: A previous analysis identified approximately 120 million unique TCR beta sequences derived from roughly 180 million T cells.

This PCR relied on a set of 60 Vbeta primers and 13 Jbeta primers. Generated by immunoSEQ multiplex PCR, the TCRdb table keeps only in-frame clones and is missing some. Of 120,000 to 150,000 clones in the sample, less than 90% are singletons; the top ten hold over 2%. A word on this clone: As yet, its antigen is unknown.

V gave up 5 bases and J gave up 5 bases; unmatched junction bases: 15. The CDR3 has 17 amino acids. Germline loops: CDR1 MNHEY, CDR2 SMNVEV (reference sequence). Study-level results: Available immune exposure information covered CMV serostatus only. More clonal expansion characterized HLA-associated TCR beta chains than equally common others in a later analysis. A later analysis showed TCR association rates differing by HLA locus, peaking at DRB1 and lowest at HLA-C.

This receptor was taken from a boy younger than 10 in good health and CMV-seronegative. Sequenced input: PBMCs. This chain uses TRBV27 with TRBJ2-7, with 10 bases that match TRBD2. CDR3 residues: CASSPRSSGRASNEQYF. The DNA for the CDR3 is TGTGCCAGCAGTCCCCGTTCCAGCGGGAGGGCATCGAACGAGCAGTACTTC.